These 22 T cell receptor beta chains came from one sample sequenced in a study of T cell repertoires in cytomegalovirus infection. A single record per CDR3 protein comes from TCRdb applying MiXCR to the reads. The table shows around 69,000 distinct CDR3 sequences, with roughly 28% occurring only once. Which antigens these TCRs recognize remains unknown. The sequencing here drew on CD8+ T cells from cultured PBMCs, taken from culture after CMV antigen stimulation. These receptor sequences come from a human donor in good health (CMV status not recorded). Some clones in this sample may be carry-over from other donors' samples.

This clonotype counts as medium-sized (0.01 to 0.1%). The chain joins TRBV28 to TRBJ2-4; D is ambiguous. The CDR3 has 17 amino acids. The V and J ends lost 2 bases and 0 bases respectively, with 14 bases between them. Per germline, CDR1 MDHEN and CDR2 SYDVKM. CDR3 DNA sequence: TGTGCCAGCAGTTTAACCCGCCTTGGGGAAGCCAAAAACATTCAGTACTTC. It translates to CASSLTRLGEAKNIQYF.

This clonotype was seen a handful of times. The chain carries TRBV7-2 and TRBJ2-7; D unresolved. The CDR3 consists of 13 residues. V lost 4 bases to trimming and J lost 0 bases, with 7 bases between them. Germline V gives CDR1 SGHTA, CDR2 FQGNSA. CDR3 bases: TGTGCCAGCAGCTCACCGAGCTCCTACGAGCAGTACTTC. Translating it yields CASSSPSSYEQYF.

The J gene is TRBJ2-5, the V gene TRBV3-1; 11 nucleotides agree with TRBD2. From germline, CDR1 is LGHDT and CDR2 YNNKEL (reference sequence). The CDR3 sequence is 18 residues long. Trimming at V came to 1 base and at J to 2 bases, leaving 9 bases not matched to a gene. As DNA, the CDR3 is TGTGCCAGCAGCCAAGCCCTAGCGGGGGGCCTCGGGCAAGAGACCCAGTACTTC. Translating gives CASSQALAGGLGQETQYF.

This sequence joins TRBV27 and TRBJ1-5; tentative D call: TRBD1 (5 bases). V was cut by 4 bases and J by 7 bases, with 17 bases left in between. There are 15 residues in the CDR3. The germline V gene encodes CDR1 MNHEY and CDR2 SMNVEV (reference sequence). The CDR3 protein is CASSSDFAGLQPQHF. CDR3 in DNA: TGTGCCAGCAGTTCAGACTTCGCAGGGCTACAGCCCCAGCATTTT.

The chain couples TRBV28 to TRBJ2-3; 12 bases agree with TRBD2. The CDR3 spans 17 residues. Per germline, CDR1 MDHEN and CDR2 SYDVKM. V shed 2 bases, J shed 2 bases, and the junction held 5 bases outside the gene matches. CDR3 coding DNA: TGTGCCAGCAGTTTAATGGGACTAGCGGGCCCCACAGATACGCAGTATTTT. Encoded protein: CASSLMGLAGPTDTQYF.

In this sample, this clonotype turned up a few times. The rearrangement uses TRBV27 and TRBJ2-7; TRBD1 matches at 9 bases. Germline V gene data show CDR1 as MNHEY and CDR2 as SMNVEV (reference sequence). V shed 7 bases and J 0 bases; nucleotides not matched to a gene: 10. CDR3 length: 16 residues. CDR3 DNA sequence: TGTGCCAGCATCAGGCCTGGGGACAGGGTCTCCTACGAGCAGTACTTC. Translation: CASIRPGDRVSYEQYF.

The J gene is TRBJ2-7, the V gene TRBV6-6, with a weak D call TRBD2 (7 bases). Deletions cut 6 bases from V and 3 bases from J, with 18 bases between. Germline V gene lookup returns CDR1 MNHNY and CDR2 SVGAGI (reference sequence). This CDR3 region has 15 residues. The CDR3 nucleotides are TGTGCCAGCAGCTACCCCAGGGGAGGGAGCTACGAGCAGTACTTC. Translated, it gives CASSYPRGGSYEQYF.

This chain links TRBV14 with TRBJ2-1; TRBD2 matches at 8 bases. Germline CDR1 reads SGHDN; CDR2 reads FVKESK. V shed 5 bases, J shed 4 bases, and the junction held 4 bases outside the gene matches. This CDR3 has 14 residues. CDR3 amino acids: CASSTREAYNEQFF. CDR3 in DNA: TGTGCCAGCAGCACGCGGGAGGCATACAATGAGCAGTTCTTC.

J is TRBJ2-2 and V is TRBV12-3 or TRBV12-4, with 13 bases that match TRBD2. The CDR3 is made up of 14 amino acids. V lost 5 bases to trimming and J lost 10 bases; unmatched junction nucleotides: 4. The CDR3 region is CASSNTSGRVELFF. As DNA, the CDR3 is TGTGCCAGCAGTAACACTAGCGGGAGGGTGGAGCTGTTTTTT.

The CDR3 protein is CASSYRAQPQHF. The CDR3 DNA reads TGTGCCAGCAGCTACAGGGCTCAGCCCCAGCATTTT. J is TRBJ1-5 and V is TRBV5-6; maybe TRBD1 (6 bases). The CDR3 sequence is 12 residues long. CDR1 and CDR2 from the germline V gene are SGHDT and YYEEEE. V dropped 3 bases and J dropped 6 bases, with 7 bases sitting between them.

This clonotype was observed a handful of times. In DNA, the CDR3 is TGTGCCAGCAGCTCAGGAGGACCTGAGACCCAGTACTTC. It is translated as CASSSGGPETQYF. The rearrangement links TRBV11-2 to TRBJ2-5; weak D call: TRBD2 (5 bases). This CDR3 is 13 amino acids long. V lost 4 bases, J lost 5 bases, and 11 bases lay in between. The germline gives CDR1 SGHAT, CDR2 FQNNGV.

This clonotype was seen only a few times. The chain joins TRBV12-3 or TRBV12-4 to TRBJ2-1, with D hard to call. The CDR3 is 15 amino acids. The ends were cut back, 7 bases at V and 0 bases at J, with 13 bases in the middle. CDR3 sequence (DNA): TGTGCCAGCAACCACTCCCCCAGCTCCTACAATGAGCAGTTCTTC. It yields the protein CASNHSPSSYNEQFF.

The chain joins TRBV6-4 to TRBJ2-1, with D hard to call. This CDR3 is built from 15 residues. CDR1 is MRHNA and CDR2 is SNTAGT in the germline V gene. V was pared by 4 bases and J by 0 bases, with 10 bases between. The DNA for the CDR3 is TGTGCCAGCAGTGTGGACCCGAGCTCCTACAATGAGCAGTTCTTC. This gives the protein CASSVDPSSYNEQFF.

This clonotype was observed a few times. The rearrangement links TRBV19 to TRBJ1-3; possible D gene TRBD1, 5 bases. This CDR3 is built from 15 residues. V lost 7 bases and J lost 0, with 13 bases in between. Germline V gene lookup returns CDR1 LNHDA and CDR2 SQIVND (reference sequence). The CDR3 region is CASTFTGSSGNTIYF. The CDR3 region has the DNA TGTGCCAGTACCTTTACAGGAAGCTCTGGAAACACCATATATTTT.

This clonotype was seen a few times. The genes are TRBV5-6 and TRBJ2-1, with D possibly TRBD2 on 6 matching bases. The CDR3 is 13 amino acids. The V end lost 4 bases, the J end lost 7 bases, and 12 bases lay between the germline ends. The germline V gene encodes CDR1 SGHDT and CDR2 YYEEEE. Written as DNA, the CDR3 is TGTGCCAGCAGCCCCCCTGCGGGAAATGAGCAGTTCTTC. This gives the protein CASSPPAGNEQFF.

This clonotype was detected ten times or more. This chain connects TRBV6-5 to TRBJ2-2, with TRBD2 matching 8 bases. This CDR3 has 14 amino acids. Germline V gives CDR1 MNHEY, CDR2 SVGAGI. J lost 6 bases, V lost 7 bases, and 7 bases had no gene match. The DNA for the CDR3 is TGTGCCAGCAACGGACTAGCCGGGGCCGGGGAGCTGTTTTTT. Its translation is CASNGLAGAGELFF.

The V gene is TRBV27, the J gene TRBJ2-3; D is perhaps TRBD1 or TRBD2 (6 bases each). Trimming left V 2 bases short and J 8 bases short, with 14 bases between. The CDR3 covers 14 residues. Germline V CDR1 and CDR2: MNHEY, SMNVEV (reference sequence). DNA for the CDR3: TGTGCCAGCAGTTTAAAGGGGGGCGCAGGTACGCAGTATTTT. This sequence encodes CASSLKGGAGTQYF.

The rearrangement uses TRBV5-4 and TRBJ2-2; TRBD2 matches 11 bases. The CDR3 length is 16 residues. The germline V gene has CDR1 SGHNT and CDR2 YYREEE (reference sequence). Trimming at V came to 4 bases and at J to 4 bases, leaving 6 bases not matched to a gene. The CDR3 region has the DNA TGTGCCAGCAGCCCGGGACTAGCGGAGATCACCGGGGAGCTGTTTTTT. Its translation: CASSPGLAEITGELFF. The variable domain in full, with the rest retrieved from reference TRBV5-4 and TRBJ2-2, is ETGVTQSPTHLIKTRGQQVTLRCSSQSGHNTVSWYQQALGQGPQFIFQYYREEENGRGNFPPRFSGLQFPNYSSELNVNALELDDSALYLCASSPGLAEITGELFFGEGSRLTVL.

This clonotype was found a few times. The rearrangement joins TRBV6-1 to TRBJ1-4; the D gene is possibly TRBD1 (5 bases). The CDR3 runs to 15 residues. Germline V gene data show CDR1 as MNHNS and CDR2 as SASEGT. Trimming shortened V by 6 bases and J by 8 bases, and 19 bases separated the two germline ends. The CDR3 DNA reads as TGTGCCAGCAGCCTCGGACGGGCTCGGGACGAAAAACTGTTTTTT. Its translation is CASSLGRARDEKLFF.

The chain employs TRBV7-9 and TRBJ1-1; D remains unclear. Trimming removed 4 bases at V and 6 bases at J, with 3 bases between. From germline, CDR1 is SEHNR and CDR2 FQNEAQ (reference sequence). This CDR3 region has 10 residues. DNA for the CDR3: TGTGCCAGCAGCTACGCTGAAGCTTTCTTT. Amino acid sequence: CASSYAEAFF.

The gene calls are TRBV27 and TRBJ2-5; 8 nucleotides agree with TRBD1. Germline V lookup: CDR1 MNHEY, CDR2 SMNVEV (reference sequence). V lost 8 bases and J lost 6; bases outside the gene matches: 8. This CDR3 is built from 13 residues. The CDR3 coding sequence is TGTGCCAGCCGGCCAGGGGGCATAAAGACCCAGTACTTC. This encodes CASRPGGIKTQYF.

This clonotype was observed a handful of times. The V call is TRBV11-2, the J call TRBJ2-2, with D hard to call. The CDR3 contains 12 residues. The germline CDR1 and CDR2 sequences are SGHAT and FQNNGV. Trimming removed 0 bases from V and 7 bases from J, with 3 bases in between. DNA of the CDR3: TGTGCCAGCAGCTTAGATGACGGGGAGCTGTTTTTT. Residues: CASSLDDGELFF.